The sequence of this TCR beta chain was determined in a study of shared clonotypes between healthy human individuals. V gave up 7 bases and J gave up 0 bases; unmatched junction bases: 6. This CDR3 has 15 amino acids. Germline-derived CDR1 and CDR2 are ENHRY and SYGVKD. Using immunoSEQ multiplex PCR, the repertoire was profiled, and TCRdb retains in-frame clones only, with some absent. This table has roughly 2,300,000 clones, less than 95% appearing once. The sequence was obtained from a man aged 18 to 29 in good health. Some clones in this sample may be carry-over from other donors' samples. The V call is TRBV10-3, the J call TRBJ1-1, with 9 bases identical to TRBD1. The material sequenced was naive CD4+ T cells from PBMCs. As for subset: CD45RA+ positively selected. CDR3 protein: CAIKAGDRVNTEAFF. The DNA for the CDR3 is TGTGCCATCAAGGCGGGGGACAGGGTGAACACTGAAGCTTTCTTT.